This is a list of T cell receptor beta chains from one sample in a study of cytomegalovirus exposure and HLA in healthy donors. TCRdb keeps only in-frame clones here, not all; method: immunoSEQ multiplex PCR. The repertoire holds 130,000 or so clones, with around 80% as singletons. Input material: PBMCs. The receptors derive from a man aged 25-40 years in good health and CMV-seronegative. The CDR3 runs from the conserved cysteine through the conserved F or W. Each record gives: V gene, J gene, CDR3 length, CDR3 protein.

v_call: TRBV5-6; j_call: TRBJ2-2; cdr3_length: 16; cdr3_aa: CASRGRAGGNTGELFF
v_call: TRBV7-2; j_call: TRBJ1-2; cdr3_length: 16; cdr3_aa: CASKTRQVTANYGYTF
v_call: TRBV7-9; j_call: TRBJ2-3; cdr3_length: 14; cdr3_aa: CASSWGGTTDTQYF
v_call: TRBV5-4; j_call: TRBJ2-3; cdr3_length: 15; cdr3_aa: CASSSPGGLADTQYF
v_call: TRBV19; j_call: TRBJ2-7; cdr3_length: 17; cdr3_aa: CASSIPIRTGGAYEQYF
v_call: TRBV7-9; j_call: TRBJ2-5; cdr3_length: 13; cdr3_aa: CASSLGSSETQYF
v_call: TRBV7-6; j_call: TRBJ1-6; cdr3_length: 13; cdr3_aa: CASSPIQGSPLHF
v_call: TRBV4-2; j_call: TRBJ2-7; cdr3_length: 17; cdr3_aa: CASSQDGTSGGIYEQYF
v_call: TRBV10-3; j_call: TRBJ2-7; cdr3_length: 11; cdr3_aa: CAISDRGEQYF
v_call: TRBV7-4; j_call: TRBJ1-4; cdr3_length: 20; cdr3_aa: CASSLTRRGGSPTKNEKLFF
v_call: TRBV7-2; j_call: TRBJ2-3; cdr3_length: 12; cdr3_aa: CASSPWGVTQYF
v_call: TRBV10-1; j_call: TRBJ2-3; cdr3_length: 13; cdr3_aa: CASSGDTPDTQYF
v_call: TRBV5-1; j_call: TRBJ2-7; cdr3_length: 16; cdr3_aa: CASSPQGGHRGNEQYF
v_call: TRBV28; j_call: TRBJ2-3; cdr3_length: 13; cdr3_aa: CASSYRSTDTQYF
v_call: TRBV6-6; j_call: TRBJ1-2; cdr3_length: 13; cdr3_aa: CASSYGGAGGYTF
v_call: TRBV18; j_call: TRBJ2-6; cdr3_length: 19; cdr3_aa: CASSPAVFYQTSGANVLTF
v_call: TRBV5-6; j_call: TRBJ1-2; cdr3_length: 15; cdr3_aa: CASSRDPGRWRGYTF
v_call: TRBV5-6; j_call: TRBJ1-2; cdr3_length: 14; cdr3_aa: CASSLGGQYYGYTF
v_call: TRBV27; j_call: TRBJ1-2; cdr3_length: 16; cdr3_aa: CASRSYVGTANYGYTF
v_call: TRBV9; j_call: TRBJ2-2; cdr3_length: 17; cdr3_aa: CASSVKHWGSNTGELFF
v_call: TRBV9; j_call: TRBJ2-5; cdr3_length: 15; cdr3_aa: CASSVDPGSQETQYF
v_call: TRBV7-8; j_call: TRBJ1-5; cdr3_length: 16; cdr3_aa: CASSYDSLASNQPQHF
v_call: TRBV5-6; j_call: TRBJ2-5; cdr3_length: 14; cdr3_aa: CASRRWTVQETQYF
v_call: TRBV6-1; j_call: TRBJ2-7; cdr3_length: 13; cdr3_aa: CASSEAGSYEQYF
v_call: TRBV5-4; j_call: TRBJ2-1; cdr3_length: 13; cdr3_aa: CASLGQDNNEQFF
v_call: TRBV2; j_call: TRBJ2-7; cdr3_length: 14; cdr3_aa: CASIGQGGTYEQYF
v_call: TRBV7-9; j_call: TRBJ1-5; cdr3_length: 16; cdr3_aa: CASSLGLDRGNQPQHF
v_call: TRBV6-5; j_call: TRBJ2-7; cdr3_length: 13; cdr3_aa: CATRTSGGLRQYF
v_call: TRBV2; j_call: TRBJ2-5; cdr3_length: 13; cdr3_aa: CASSIGGAVAQYF
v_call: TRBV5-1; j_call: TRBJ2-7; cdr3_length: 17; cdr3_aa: CASSSRSPGQGYYEQYF
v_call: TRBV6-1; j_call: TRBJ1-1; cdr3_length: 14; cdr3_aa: CASSELGAKTEAFF
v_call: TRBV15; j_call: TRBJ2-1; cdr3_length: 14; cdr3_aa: CATSGGTRGNEQFF
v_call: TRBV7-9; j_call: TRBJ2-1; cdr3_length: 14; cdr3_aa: CASSFSGGENEQFF
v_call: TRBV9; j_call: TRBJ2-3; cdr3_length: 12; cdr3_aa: CASSAEGGAEYF
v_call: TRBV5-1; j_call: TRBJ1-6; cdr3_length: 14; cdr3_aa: CASSPGTGNSPLHF
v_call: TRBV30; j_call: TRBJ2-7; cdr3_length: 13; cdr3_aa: CAWSEGLQYEQYF
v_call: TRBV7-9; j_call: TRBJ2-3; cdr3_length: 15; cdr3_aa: CASSSKAVGTDTQYF
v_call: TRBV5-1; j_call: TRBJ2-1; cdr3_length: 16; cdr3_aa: CASSLGVAGAYNEQFF
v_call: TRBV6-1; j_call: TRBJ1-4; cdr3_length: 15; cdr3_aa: CASSEQEEGGEKLFF
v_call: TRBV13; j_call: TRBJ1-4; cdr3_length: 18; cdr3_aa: CASSSKYRQGRSVEKLFF
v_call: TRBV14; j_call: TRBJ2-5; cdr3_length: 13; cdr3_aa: CASSPYLRETQYF
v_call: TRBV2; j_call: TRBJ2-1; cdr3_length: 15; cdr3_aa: CASSPRDRDYNEQFF
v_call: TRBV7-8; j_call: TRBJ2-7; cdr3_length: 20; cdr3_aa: CASSLLLTGEGGRAVGEQYF
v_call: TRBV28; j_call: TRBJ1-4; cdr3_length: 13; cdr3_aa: CASHTSYGEKLFF
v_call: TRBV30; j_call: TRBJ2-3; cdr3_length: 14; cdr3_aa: CAWGRGGARDTQYF
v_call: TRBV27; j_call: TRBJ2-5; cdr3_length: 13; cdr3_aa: CASSPSGGRTQYF
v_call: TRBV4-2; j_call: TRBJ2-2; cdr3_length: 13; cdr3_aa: CASSQGTAGELFF
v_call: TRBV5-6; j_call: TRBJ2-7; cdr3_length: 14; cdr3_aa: CASSLKLQNYEQYF
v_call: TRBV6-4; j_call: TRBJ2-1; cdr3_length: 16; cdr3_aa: CASSDQGGSSYNEQFF
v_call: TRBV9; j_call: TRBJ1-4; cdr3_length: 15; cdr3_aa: CASSVGTGGGEKLFF
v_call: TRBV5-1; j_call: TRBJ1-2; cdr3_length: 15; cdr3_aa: CASSLGPGSYYGYTF
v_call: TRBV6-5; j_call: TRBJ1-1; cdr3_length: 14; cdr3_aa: CASSSDRQGVRAFF